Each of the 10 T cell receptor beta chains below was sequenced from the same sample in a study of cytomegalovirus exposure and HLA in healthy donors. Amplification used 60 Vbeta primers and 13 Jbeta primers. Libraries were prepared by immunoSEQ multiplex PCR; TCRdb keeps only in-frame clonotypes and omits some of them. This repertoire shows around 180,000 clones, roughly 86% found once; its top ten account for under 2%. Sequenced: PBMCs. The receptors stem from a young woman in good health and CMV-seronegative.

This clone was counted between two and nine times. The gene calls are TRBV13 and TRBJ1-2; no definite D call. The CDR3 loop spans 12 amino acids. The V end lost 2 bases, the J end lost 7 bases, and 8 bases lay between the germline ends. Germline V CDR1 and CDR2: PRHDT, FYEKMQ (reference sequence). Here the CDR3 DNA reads TGTGCCAGCAGCTTACAACGGGGTGGCTACACCTTC. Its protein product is CASSLQRGGYTF.

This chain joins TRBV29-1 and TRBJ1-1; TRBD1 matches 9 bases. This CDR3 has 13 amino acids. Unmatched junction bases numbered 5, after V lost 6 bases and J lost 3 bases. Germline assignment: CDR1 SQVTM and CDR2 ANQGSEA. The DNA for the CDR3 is TGCAGCGTCCAGACAGGGGGTGACACTGAAGCTTTCTTT. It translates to CSVQTGGDTEAFF.

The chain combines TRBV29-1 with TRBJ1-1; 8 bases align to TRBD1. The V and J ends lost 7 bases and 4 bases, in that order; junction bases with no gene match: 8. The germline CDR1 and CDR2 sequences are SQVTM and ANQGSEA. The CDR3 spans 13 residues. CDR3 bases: TGCAGCGCTCCTCGGACAGGGAGCACTGAAGCTTTCTTT. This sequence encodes CSAPRTGSTEAFF.

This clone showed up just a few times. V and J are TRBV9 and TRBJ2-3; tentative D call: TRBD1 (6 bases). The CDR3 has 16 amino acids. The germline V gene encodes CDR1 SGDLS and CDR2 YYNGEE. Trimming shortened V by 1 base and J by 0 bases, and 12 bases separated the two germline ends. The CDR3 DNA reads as TGTGCCAGCAGCGTAATCGCAGGGGTCAGCACAGATACGCAGTATTTT. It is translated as CASSVIAGVSTDTQYF.

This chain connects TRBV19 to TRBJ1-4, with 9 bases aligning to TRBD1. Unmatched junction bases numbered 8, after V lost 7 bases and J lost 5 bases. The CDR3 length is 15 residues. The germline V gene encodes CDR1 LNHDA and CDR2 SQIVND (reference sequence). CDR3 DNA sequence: TGTGCCAGTAACCCTGGGACAGGGTGGAATGAAAAACTGTTTTTT. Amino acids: CASNPGTGWNEKLFF.

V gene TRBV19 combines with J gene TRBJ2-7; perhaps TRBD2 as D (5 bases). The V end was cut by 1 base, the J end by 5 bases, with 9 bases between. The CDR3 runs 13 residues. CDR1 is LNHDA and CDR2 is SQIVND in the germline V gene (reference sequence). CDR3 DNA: TGTGCCAGTAGTATAGTTACGGAGGACGAGCAGTACTTC. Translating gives CASSIVTEDEQYF.

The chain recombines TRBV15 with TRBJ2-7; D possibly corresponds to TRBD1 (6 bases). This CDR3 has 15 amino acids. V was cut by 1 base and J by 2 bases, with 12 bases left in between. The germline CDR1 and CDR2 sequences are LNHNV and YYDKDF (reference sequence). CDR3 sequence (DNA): TGTGCCACCAGCAGAGGGGAGAGGGGGACCTACGAGCAGTACTTC. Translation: CATSRGERGTYEQYF.

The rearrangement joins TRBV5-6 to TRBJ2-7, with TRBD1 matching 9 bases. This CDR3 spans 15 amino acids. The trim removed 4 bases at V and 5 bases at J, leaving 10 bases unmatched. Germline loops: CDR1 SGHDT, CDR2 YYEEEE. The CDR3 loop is CASSVTGTGSDEQYF. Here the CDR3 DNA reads TGTGCCAGCAGCGTAACCGGGACAGGGTCCGACGAGCAGTACTTC.

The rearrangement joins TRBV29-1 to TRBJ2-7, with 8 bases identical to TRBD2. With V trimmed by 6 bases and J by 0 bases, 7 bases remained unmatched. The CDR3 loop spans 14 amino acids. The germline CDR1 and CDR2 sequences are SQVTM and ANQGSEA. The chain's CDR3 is CSVKSGRNSYEQYF. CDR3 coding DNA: TGCAGCGTGAAGAGCGGGAGAAACTCCTACGAGCAGTACTTC.

The CDR3 coding sequence is TGTGCCAGCAGCCGGGGACAGCTCTCTGGGGCCAACGTCCTGACTTTC. This translates into CASSRGQLSGANVLTF. The chain combines TRBV2 with TRBJ2-6; 7 bases map to TRBD1. Germline V gives CDR1 SNHLY, CDR2 FYNNEI. The CDR3 covers 16 residues. Unmatched junction bases numbered 5, after V lost 6 bases and J lost 0 bases.